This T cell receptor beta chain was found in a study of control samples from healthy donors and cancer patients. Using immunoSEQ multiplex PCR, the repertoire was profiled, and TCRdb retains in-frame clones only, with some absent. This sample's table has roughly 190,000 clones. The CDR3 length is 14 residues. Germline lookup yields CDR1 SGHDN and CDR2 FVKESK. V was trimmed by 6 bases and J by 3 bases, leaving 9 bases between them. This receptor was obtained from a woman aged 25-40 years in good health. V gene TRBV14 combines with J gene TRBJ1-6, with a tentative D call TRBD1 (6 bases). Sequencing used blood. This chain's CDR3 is CASRRDIYNSPLHF. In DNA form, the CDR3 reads TGTGCCAGCAGACGGGACATCTATAATTCACCCCTCCACTTT.